This T cell receptor (beta chain) was retrieved from a study of blood T cell repertoires in COVID-19 (dated by TCRdb to the early 2020s). In terms of the full investigation: Samples from collaborators originated in the United States, Italy and Spain and spanned both the acute and convalescent phases of COVID-19. Deeply sampled blood TCRbeta repertoires from subjects exposed to, actively infected with, or recovered from COVID-19 were included in the dataset. Sample metadata almost always included a de-identified subject ID, COVID-19 status, age in years and sex. Where available, HLA class I and class II types were taken from metadata supplied by the sample provider and were not determined by assay-based typing. A freely available public database, intended as a resource for researchers studying the immune response to SARS-CoV-2, is where the repertoires were released. The samples were drawn from two sources: the first 160 participants of the ongoing ImmuneRACE study, and some 1,300 subjects contributed by 6 global collaborators. The material from the prospective study consisted of cDNA or gDNA derived from T cells, B-cell-depleted T cells, or PBMCs. The study at large found these results: The amount of clinical and demographic metadata varied by source and participant and was provided uncurated.

The CDR1 and CDR2 encoded by the germline V gene are SGHRS and YFSETQ. Trimming accounts for 2 bases at V and 5 bases at J, while the number of junction bases matched to no gene is 16. The CDR3 measures 18 amino acids from cysteine to phenylalanine. Kept here is only the CDR3 DNA, which spans 54 bases and is read in frame from base 1. TCRbeta CDR3 regions were amplified from genomic DNA by means of the immunoSEQ Assay, a bias-controlled multiplex PCR. Under the source paper's analysis protocol: Within the assay, amplification of reference gene primers was used to estimate how many nucleated cells each sample contained. To quantify the absolute abundance of each unique TCRbeta CDR3 rearrangement, sequence reads were collapsed and filtered. For each sample, productive Simpson clonality was calculated by taking the square root of Simpson's diversity index across productive rearrangements. The source is immuneACCESS, and TCRdb retained only in-frame sequences with V and J called. Part of the clones is not carried over; for the studies checked, unresolved V genes explain less than half of this, and the remainder is unexplained. D and trimming come from the DNA, and the V and J calls and clone size come from that table. For this sample there are tens of thousands of clones; 70% to 90% appear just once. About 3.9% of the sample goes to the ten largest clones.

A note on this clone: There is no known antigen for this receptor. Nothing much larger sits one base from this clone, and base qualities are not available.

Collaborating institutions collected whole blood in K2EDTA tubes following their own protocols. For TCRbeta analysis, collaborator samples were shipped as frozen whole blood, as isolated PBMCs, or as DNA extracted from either sample type. In this chain, TRBV5-1 is recombined with TRBJ2-1, with 7 bases in between that match TRBD1. The sequence was obtained from a human donor in a cohort sampled during active COVID-19. Sequenced sample: peripheral blood. The DNA sequence reads TGCGCCAGCAGCTTACGTACAGGGGCGGTGAACAAGGACAATGAGCAGTTCTTC. The encoded protein is CASSLRTGAVNKDNEQFF.